This entry lists 4 T cell receptor beta chains sequenced from one sample in a study of OX40 agonist ivuxolimab in advanced cancers. Some clones are missing from TCRdb's copy, which holds only in-frame ones; the method was immunoSEQ multiplex PCR. Here the sample spans roughly 67,000 clones, more than 75% being singletons. The sequences come from CD4+ or CD8+ T cells sorted from blood, collected in a trial of the OX40 agonist ivuxolimab. These receptors all come from an adult with an advanced solid tumor such as melanoma, head and neck, liver or kidney cancer.

The CDR3 DNA is TGTGCCAGTAGCGCTAGCGGGGGGACAGATACGCAGTATTTT. Translation: CASSASGGTDTQYF. This chain connects TRBV19 to TRBJ2-3; 11 bases line up with TRBD2. The CDR3 runs 14 residues. The germline V gene has CDR1 LNHDA and CDR2 SQIVND (reference sequence). Germline trimming cut 6 bases from V and 3 bases from J; bases unmatched to any gene: 2.

Here the CDR3 reads CASSRTSERVDTQYF. CDR3 coding DNA: TGTGCCAGCAGCAGGACTAGCGAGAGGGTGGATACGCAGTATTTT. V usage is TRBV5-4 and J usage is TRBJ2-3; the match to TRBD2 covers 9 bases. The CDR3 is 15 residues long. CDR1 SGHNT and CDR2 YYREEE come from the germline V gene (reference sequence). V lost 4 bases and J lost 6; bases outside the gene matches: 9.

The chain couples TRBV6-4 to TRBJ1-4; D is unclear. The CDR3 runs 15 residues. Germline V gene sequence: CDR1 MRHNA, CDR2 SNTAGT. V was trimmed by 8 bases and J by 8 bases, leaving 21 bases between them. CDR3 in amino acids: CASPPGRVKWEKLFF. The CDR3 coding sequence is TGTGCCAGCCCCCCGGGGAGGGTAAAGTGGGAAAAACTGTTTTTT.

The J gene is TRBJ1-6, the V gene TRBV28; D is perhaps TRBD1 (6 bases). Trimming took off 5 bases at V and 3 bases at J, with 11 bases between the two ends. Looked up from germline, CDR1 is MDHEN and CDR2 is SYDVKM. The CDR3 has 15 residues. In DNA, the CDR3 is TGTGCCAGCAGTGCCTGGACAGACTATAATTCACCCCTCCACTTT. Its protein product is CASSAWTDYNSPLHF.